The present TCR beta chain was sequenced within a study of technical replicates of blood from a few donors. Method: immunoSEQ multiplex PCR; TCRdb's copy keeps in-frame clones and lacks some. In the table there are tens of thousands of clones, 98% of which are singletons. The TCR sequence derives from a human donor in good health. Sequenced: T cells isolated from PBMCs.

The CDR3 sequence: CASSIGQGSSEQYF. The CDR3 DNA follows: TGTGCCAGCAGCATAGGACAGGGGTCAAGCGAGCAGTACTTC. The chain is built from TRBV4-2 and TRBJ2-7; 9 nucleotides match TRBD1. CDR1 and CDR2 (germline): LGHNA, YNFKEQ. V was pared by 5 bases and J by 6 bases, with 8 bases of the junction left unmatched. The CDR3 extends over 14 amino acids.